These T cell receptor beta chains were read from a single sample in a study of Ad26.COV2.S vaccination and SARS-CoV-2 variants. Clones were read by immunoSEQ multiplex PCR, and TCRdb kept only the in-frame ones, dropping some. Among approximately 350,000 clones listed, roughly 91% were seen once. The sample was peripheral blood, taken in a trial of Ad26.COV2.S vaccine versus placebo. The receptors come from a person aged 18 to 65 who received the Ad26.COV2.S COVID-19 vaccine or a placebo. Each CDR3 is given with its conserved first and last residue. Fields, in order: D gene, V gene, J gene, clone size, CDR3 protein, CDR3 DNA. D genes are given only for firm matches. A clone size is listed for some rows: how often the clone was seen (once, few, many), or a class if it is expanded.

D gene: .
V gene: TRBV7-3
J gene: TRBJ2-5
clone size: .
CDR3 protein: CASSLTGPGETQYF
CDR3 DNA: TGTGCCAGCAGCTTAACGGGACCGGGGGAGACCCAGTACTTC

D gene: .
V gene: TRBV25-1
J gene: TRBJ1-2
clone size: .
CDR3 protein: CASTPGAGGGYTF
CDR3 DNA: TGTGCCAGCACCCCCGGGGCAGGCGGTGGCTACACCTTC

D gene: TRBD2
V gene: TRBV4-1
J gene: TRBJ2-3
clone size: .
CDR3 protein: CASSQDRTSGGPDTQYF
CDR3 DNA: TGCGCCAGCAGCCAAGATCGCACTAGCGGGGGGCCCGATACGCAGTATTTT

D gene: TRBD2
V gene: TRBV24-1
J gene: TRBJ2-7
clone size: .
CDR3 protein: CATTLAGNLYEQYF
CDR3 DNA: TGTGCCACCACTCTAGCGGGGAATTTGTACGAGCAGTACTTC

D gene: .
V gene: TRBV3-1/TRBV3-2
J gene: TRBJ2-5
clone size: .
CDR3 protein: CASSRGDLAAQETQYF
CDR3 DNA: TGTGCCAGCAGCCGGGGCGATTTGGCAGCTCAAGAGACCCAGTACTTC

D gene: .
V gene: TRBV27
J gene: TRBJ2-7
clone size: .
CDR3 protein: CASSQRTGPAYEQYF
CDR3 DNA: TGTGCCAGCAGTCAACGGACCGGACCTGCCTACGAGCAGTACTTC

D gene: TRBD1
V gene: TRBV2
J gene: TRBJ1-2
clone size: once
CDR3 protein: CASRGQGANGYTF
CDR3 DNA: TGTGCCAGCAGGGGACAGGGGGCTAATGGCTACACCTTC

D gene: .
V gene: TRBV19
J gene: TRBJ2-7
clone size: .
CDR3 protein: CASSPGISYEQYF
CDR3 DNA: TGTGCCAGTAGTCCCGGGATCTCCTACGAGCAGTACTTC

D gene: .
V gene: TRBV4-1
J gene: TRBJ2-2
clone size: .
CDR3 protein: CASSLGGAGELFF
CDR3 DNA: TGCGCCAGCAGCCTGGGGGGTGCCGGGGAGCTGTTTTTT

D gene: TRBD1
V gene: TRBV29-1
J gene: TRBJ1-1
clone size: .
CDR3 protein: CSVEETGGLNTEAFF
CDR3 DNA: TGCAGCGTTGAAGAAACAGGGGGCTTGAACACTGAAGCTTTCTTT

D gene: TRBD1
V gene: TRBV27
J gene: TRBJ1-2
clone size: .
CDR3 protein: CASSSRDRGHYGYTF
CDR3 DNA: TGTGCCAGCAGTTCCCGGGACAGGGGCCACTATGGCTACACCTTC

D gene: .
V gene: TRBV5-1
J gene: TRBJ2-7
clone size: once
CDR3 protein: CASSLGTGYYEQYF
CDR3 DNA: TGCGCCAGCAGCTTGGGTACAGGCTACTACGAGCAGTACTTC

D gene: TRBD1
V gene: TRBV4-3
J gene: TRBJ1-1
clone size: .
CDR3 protein: CASSEGQGVNTEAFF
CDR3 DNA: TGCGCCAGCAGCGAAGGACAGGGAGTGAACACTGAAGCTTTCTTT

D gene: .
V gene: TRBV18
J gene: TRBJ1-4
clone size: .
CDR3 protein: CASSPRTPGANEKLFF
CDR3 DNA: TGTGCCAGCTCACCTAGGACCCCCGGGGCTAATGAAAAACTGTTTTTT

D gene: .
V gene: TRBV27
J gene: TRBJ2-3
clone size: .
CDR3 protein: CASSLRGLYTDTQYF
CDR3 DNA: TGTGCCAGCAGTTTAAGGGGACTCTACACAGATACGCAGTATTTT

D gene: TRBD1
V gene: TRBV6-5
J gene: TRBJ1-1
clone size: .
CDR3 protein: CASSYDLRGATEAFF
CDR3 DNA: TGTGCCAGCAGTTACGACCTCAGGGGGGCCACTGAAGCTTTCTTT

D gene: TRBD1
V gene: TRBV6-1
J gene: TRBJ2-7
clone size: .
CDR3 protein: CASSEGGGVYYEQYF
CDR3 DNA: TGTGCCAGCAGTGAAGGAGGGGGCGTATACTACGAGCAGTACTTC

D gene: .
V gene: TRBV7-3
J gene: TRBJ2-2
clone size: .
CDR3 protein: CASSLSSDRANTGELFF
CDR3 DNA: TGTGCCAGCAGCTTAAGTTCCGATCGGGCGAACACCGGGGAGCTGTTTTTT

D gene: .
V gene: TRBV2
J gene: TRBJ1-5
clone size: few
CDR3 protein: CASSAGPNQPQHF
CDR3 DNA: TGTGCCAGCAGTGCAGGGCCCAATCAGCCCCAGCATTTT

D gene: .
V gene: TRBV4-1
J gene: TRBJ2-7
clone size: once
CDR3 protein: CASSQYAGSREQYF
CDR3 DNA: TGCGCCAGCAGCCAATACGCCGGGTCTAGGGAGCAGTACTTC

D gene: .
V gene: TRBV7-9
J gene: TRBJ2-7
clone size: .
CDR3 protein: CASSSNYEQYF
CDR3 DNA: TGTGCCAGCAGCTCCAACTACGAGCAGTACTTC

D gene: .
V gene: TRBV6-6
J gene: TRBJ1-2
clone size: .
CDR3 protein: CASSGGANYGYTF
CDR3 DNA: TGTGCCAGCAGTGGGGGGGCTAACTATGGCTACACCTTC

D gene: TRBD2
V gene: TRBV11-3
J gene: TRBJ2-5
clone size: once
CDR3 protein: CASSASGTSLETQYF
CDR3 DNA: TGTGCCAGCAGCGCGAGCGGGACTAGCTTAGAGACCCAGTACTTC

D gene: .
V gene: TRBV21-1
J gene: TRBJ2-7
clone size: .
CDR3 protein: CASSKGWANEQYF
CDR3 DNA: TGTGCCAGCAGCAAAGGGTGGGCAAACGAGCAGTACTTC

D gene: TRBD1
V gene: TRBV6-5
J gene: TRBJ1-1
clone size: .
CDR3 protein: CASSSFGQANTEAFF
CDR3 DNA: TGTGCCAGCAGTTCGTTTGGACAGGCGAACACTGAAGCTTTCTTT

D gene: TRBD1
V gene: TRBV7-9
J gene: TRBJ1-3
clone size: .
CDR3 protein: CASSSGGSGNTIYF
CDR3 DNA: TGTGCCAGCAGCTCAGGGGGATCTGGAAACACCATATATTTT

D gene: .
V gene: TRBV7-9
J gene: TRBJ1-6
clone size: .
CDR3 protein: CASSLVRQGNSPLHF
CDR3 DNA: TGTGCCAGCAGCTTAGTGCGCCAGGGTAATTCACCCCTCCACTTT

D gene: TRBD1
V gene: TRBV27
J gene: TRBJ1-1
clone size: .
CDR3 protein: CASSTGQGRSEAFF
CDR3 DNA: TGTGCCAGCAGCACGGGACAGGGTCGGTCTGAAGCTTTCTTT

D gene: TRBD2
V gene: TRBV5-1
J gene: TRBJ2-1
clone size: .
CDR3 protein: CASSLTSGYSYNEQFF
CDR3 DNA: TGCGCCAGCAGCTTGACTAGCGGATATTCCTACAATGAGCAGTTCTTC

D gene: TRBD1
V gene: TRBV7-8
J gene: TRBJ2-7
clone size: .
CDR3 protein: CASSILTGSVEQYF
CDR3 DNA: TGTGCCAGCAGCATCCTGACAGGGAGTGTCGAGCAGTACTTC

D gene: .
V gene: TRBV19
J gene: TRBJ2-5
clone size: .
CDR3 protein: CASSWQLQETQYF
CDR3 DNA: TGTGCCAGTAGTTGGCAGCTTCAAGAGACCCAGTACTTC

D gene: TRBD1
V gene: TRBV30
J gene: TRBJ1-6
clone size: .
CDR3 protein: CAWSSGTAGNSPLHF
CDR3 DNA: TGTGCCTGGAGTTCCGGGACAGCTGGGAATTCACCCCTCCACTTT

D gene: .
V gene: TRBV6-5
J gene: TRBJ2-4
clone size: .
CDR3 protein: CASSYRDGDIQYF
CDR3 DNA: TGTGCCAGCAGTTACAGAGACGGGGACATTCAGTACTTC

D gene: .
V gene: TRBV9
J gene: TRBJ1-1
clone size: once
CDR3 protein: CASSPVEYTEAFF
CDR3 DNA: TGTGCCAGCAGCCCCGTGGAATACACTGAAGCTTTCTTT

D gene: TRBD2
V gene: TRBV7-3
J gene: TRBJ2-7
clone size: .
CDR3 protein: CASSLNPSGGGGLHEQYF
CDR3 DNA: TGTGCCAGCAGCTTAAATCCTAGCGGGGGAGGAGGTTTGCACGAGCAGTACTTC

D gene: .
V gene: TRBV15
J gene: TRBJ1-1
clone size: .
CDR3 protein: CATSNGGGGTEAFF
CDR3 DNA: TGTGCCACCAGCAATGGGGGAGGGGGCACTGAAGCTTTCTTT

D gene: .
V gene: TRBV15
J gene: TRBJ2-6
clone size: .
CDR3 protein: CATSVTGRSSGANVLTF
CDR3 DNA: TGTGCCACCAGCGTAACCGGACGGAGCTCTGGGGCCAACGTCCTGACTTTC

D gene: .
V gene: TRBV15
J gene: TRBJ1-5
clone size: once
CDR3 protein: CATREREKGPNQPQHF
CDR3 DNA: TGTGCCACCAGAGAGAGGGAGAAGGGACCGAATCAGCCCCAGCATTTT

D gene: TRBD2
V gene: TRBV30
J gene: TRBJ2-5
clone size: .
CDR3 protein: CAWGRVWGETQYF
CDR3 DNA: TGTGCCTGGGGGAGGGTTTGGGGAGAGACCCAGTACTTC

D gene: TRBD2
V gene: TRBV2
J gene: TRBJ2-5
clone size: .
CDR3 protein: CASLGLAGRETQYF
CDR3 DNA: TGTGCCAGTCTAGGCCTAGCGGGGAGGGAGACCCAGTACTTC

D gene: .
V gene: TRBV11-2
J gene: TRBJ2-7
clone size: .
CDR3 protein: CASSLDWTGRVYEQYF
CDR3 DNA: TGTGCCAGCAGCTTAGACTGGACAGGGAGGGTATACGAGCAGTACTTC

D gene: TRBD1
V gene: TRBV11-3
J gene: TRBJ2-2
clone size: .
CDR3 protein: CASSLRQGNTGELFF
CDR3 DNA: TGTGCCAGCAGCCTACGACAGGGGAACACCGGGGAGCTGTTTTTT

D gene: .
V gene: TRBV15
J gene: TRBJ1-1
clone size: .
CDR3 protein: CATSRDYGFNTEAFF
CDR3 DNA: TGTGCCACCAGCAGAGATTATGGGTTTAACACTGAAGCTTTCTTT

D gene: .
V gene: TRBV5-4
J gene: TRBJ1-2
clone size: .
CDR3 protein: CASSHAQGHGYTF
CDR3 DNA: TGTGCCAGCAGCCACGCCCAGGGGCACGGCTACACCTTC

D gene: .
V gene: TRBV6-1
J gene: TRBJ1-1
clone size: .
CDR3 protein: CASSDQFGNTEAFF
CDR3 DNA: TGTGCCAGCAGTGACCAGTTTGGGAACACTGAAGCTTTCTTT

D gene: .
V gene: TRBV27
J gene: TRBJ2-7
clone size: .
CDR3 protein: CASSLSRSYEQYF
CDR3 DNA: TGTGCCAGCAGTTTATCTCGATCCTACGAGCAGTACTTC

D gene: .
V gene: TRBV5-8
J gene: TRBJ2-7
clone size: .
CDR3 protein: CASPKDSFNEQYF
CDR3 DNA: TGTGCCAGCCCCAAAGACAGTTTTAATGAGCAGTACTTC

D gene: .
V gene: TRBV25-1
J gene: TRBJ2-7
clone size: .
CDR3 protein: CASSDRPGDRAYEQYF
CDR3 DNA: TGTGCCAGCAGTGACCGCCCGGGAGACAGGGCCTACGAGCAGTACTTC

D gene: TRBD1
V gene: TRBV6-6
J gene: TRBJ1-5
clone size: .
CDR3 protein: CASERDRASGQPQHF
CDR3 DNA: TGTGCCAGTGAAAGGGACAGGGCCTCCGGCCAGCCCCAGCATTTT

D gene: .
V gene: TRBV5-1
J gene: TRBJ2-3
clone size: once
CDR3 protein: CASSLAGRGGPDTQYF
CDR3 DNA: TGCGCCAGCAGCTTGGCCGGAAGGGGGGGCCCAGATACGCAGTATTTT

D gene: .
V gene: TRBV7-2
J gene: TRBJ2-5
clone size: .
CDR3 protein: CASSPGETQYF
CDR3 DNA: TGTGCCAGCAGCCCCGGAGAGACCCAGTACTTC

D gene: .
V gene: TRBV7-8
J gene: TRBJ1-1
clone size: .
CDR3 protein: CASSSGRPEAFF
CDR3 DNA: TGTGCCAGCAGCTCCGGACGGCCTGAAGCTTTCTTT

D gene: .
V gene: TRBV10-3
J gene: TRBJ1-1
clone size: .
CDR3 protein: CAIGARGLDTEAFF
CDR3 DNA: TGTGCCATCGGTGCCCGGGGGCTTGACACTGAAGCTTTCTTT

D gene: .
V gene: TRBV20-1
J gene: TRBJ1-5
clone size: .
CDR3 protein: CSASKFGGQGNQPQHF
CDR3 DNA: TGCAGTGCTAGTAAGTTCGGAGGGCAGGGCAATCAGCCCCAGCATTTT